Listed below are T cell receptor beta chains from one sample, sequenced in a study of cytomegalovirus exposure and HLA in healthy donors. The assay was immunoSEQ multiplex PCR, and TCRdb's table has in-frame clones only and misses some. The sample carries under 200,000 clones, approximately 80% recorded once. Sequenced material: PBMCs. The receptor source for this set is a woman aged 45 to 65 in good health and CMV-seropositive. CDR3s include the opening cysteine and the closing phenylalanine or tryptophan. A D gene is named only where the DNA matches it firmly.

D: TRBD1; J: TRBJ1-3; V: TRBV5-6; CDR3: CASSSTGIYNTIYF; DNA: TGTGCCAGCAGCTCGACAGGGATTTACAACACCATATATTTT
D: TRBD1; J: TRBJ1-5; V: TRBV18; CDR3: CASSPRQGVDQPQHF; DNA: TGTGCCAGCTCACCACGGCAGGGGGTGGATCAGCCCCAGCATTTT
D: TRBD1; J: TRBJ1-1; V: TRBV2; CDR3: CASSGGTGWAFF; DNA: TGTGCCAGCAGTGGGGGGACAGGGTGGGCTTTCTTT
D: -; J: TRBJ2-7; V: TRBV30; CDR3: CASRLPWSEQYF; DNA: TGTGCCTCGAGACTTCCCTGGAGCGAGCAGTACTTC
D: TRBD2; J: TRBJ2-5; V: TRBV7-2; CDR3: CASSKNRGGQETQYF; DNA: TGTGCCAGCAGCAAAAATCGGGGGGGCCAAGAGACCCAGTACTTC
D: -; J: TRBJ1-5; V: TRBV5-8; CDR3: CASSLRLRDGGGRPNQPQHF; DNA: TGTGCCAGCAGCTTGCGGCTTCGCGACGGGGGCGGGAGGCCCAATCAGCCCCAGCATTTT
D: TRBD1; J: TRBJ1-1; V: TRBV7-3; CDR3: CASSLNRGSDTEAFF; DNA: TGTGCCAGCAGCTTAAACAGGGGTTCGGACACTGAAGCTTTCTTT
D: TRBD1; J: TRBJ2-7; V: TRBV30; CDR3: CAWSVQGGISYEQYF; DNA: TGTGCCTGGAGTGTACAGGGGGGAATCTCCTACGAGCAGTACTTC
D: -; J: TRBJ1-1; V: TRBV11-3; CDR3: CASSFAGHVAEAFF; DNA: TGTGCCAGCAGCTTCGCAGGTCATGTGGCTGAAGCTTTCTTT
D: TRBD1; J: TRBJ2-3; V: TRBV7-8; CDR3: CASSLAGTGEVTDTQYF; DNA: TGTGCCAGCAGCTTAGCAGGTACAGGGGAAGTTACAGATACGCAGTATTTT
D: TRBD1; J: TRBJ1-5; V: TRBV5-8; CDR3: CASSRRDRDNQPQHF; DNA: TGTGCCAGCAGTCGCCGGGACAGGGACAATCAGCCCCAGCATTTT
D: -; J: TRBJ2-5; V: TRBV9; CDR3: CASSVGTEGGETQYF; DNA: TGTGCCAGCAGCGTAGGCACCGAGGGAGGTGAGACCCAGTACTTC
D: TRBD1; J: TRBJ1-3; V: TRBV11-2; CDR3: CASSLEGRGADTIYF; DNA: TGTGCCAGCAGCTTAGAAGGCAGGGGGGCAGACACCATATATTTT
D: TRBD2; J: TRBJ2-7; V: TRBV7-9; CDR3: CSSSRGLAGGLYEQYF; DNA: TGTTCCAGCAGCCGCGGACTAGCGGGAGGTCTATACGAGCAGTACTTC
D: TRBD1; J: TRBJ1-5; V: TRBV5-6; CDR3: CASSSLGTASNQPQHF; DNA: TGTGCCAGCAGCTCCCTGGGGACAGCAAGCAATCAGCCCCAGCATTTT